This T cell receptor beta chain appears in the sequencing data of a study of blood T cell repertoires in COVID-19. Study information: The study drew acute and convalescent COVID-19 samples from the United States, Italy and Spain.

In the original processing: How many nucleated cells were present was estimated from reference gene primer amplification. Using immunoSEQ multiplex PCR, the repertoire was profiled, and TCRdb retains in-frame clones only, with some absent. V, J and clone size derive from that table, while D and trimming were established from the DNA sequence. This repertoire shows some 31,000 clones, about 91% found once; its top ten account for around 2.5%. The CDR3 totals 16 residues. Germline V lookup: CDR1 PRHDT, CDR2 FYEKMQ (reference sequence). V shed 5 bases, J shed 0 bases, and the junction held 6 bases outside the gene matches.

The sequence derives from a man aged 45-65 years with active COVID-19. What was sequenced was peripheral blood. The V gene is TRBV13, the J gene TRBJ2-4; TRBD2 matches 8 bases. CDR3 sequence (DNA): TGTGCCAGCAGCCCCCAGCGGGAGACAGCCAAAAACATTCAGTACTTC. The encoded protein is CASSPQRETAKNIQYF.